A single sample is the source of the 25 T cell receptor beta chains below, sequenced in a study of T cell clones after liver transplantation (dated by TCRdb to between 2018 and 2021). Reading the label with the study, this specimen's time point is: pre-transplant. Library prep was done by the immunoSEQ multiplex PCR assay. What TCRdb holds here is the immuneACCESS table cut down to in-frame rearrangements. Part of the clones is not present; checked against another copy, under half of the missing clones reflect an unresolved V gene, and the others are unexplained. Recorded for this sample are about 60,000 clones; 71% of them occurred a single time. Approximately 16% of the sample belongs to the ten largest clones. The sequencing here drew on CD4+ T cells from blood, taken before liver transplant. Receptors were obtained from a human donor who received a liver transplant.

The chain uses TRBV28 and TRBJ2-7, with 12 bases aligning to TRBD2. The CDR3 spans 16 residues. Germline V CDR1 and CDR2: MDHEN, SYDVKM. V lost 5 bases and J lost 2; bases outside the gene matches: 7. The CDR3 sequence: CASSPPLAGGTYEQYF. The CDR3 nucleotides are TGTGCCAGCAGTCCTCCACTAGCGGGGGGTACCTACGAGCAGTACTTC.

This sequence joins TRBV19 and TRBJ1-5, with D unclear. CDR1 and CDR2 from the germline V gene are LNHDA and SQIVND (reference sequence). Trimming took 6 bases from V and 7 from J, leaving 19 bases between them. The CDR3 is 15 residues long. CDR3 DNA sequence: TGTGCCAGTAGCTTAAGCCGCGCCGTCGGGCAGCCCCAGCATTTT. The encoded protein is CASSLSRAVGQPQHF.

This chain joins TRBV9 and TRBJ1-3; D is unclear. The CDR3 loop spans 15 amino acids. Germline V gene lookup returns CDR1 SGDLS and CDR2 YYNGEE. V was pared by 1 base and J by 4 bases, with 12 bases between. CDR3: CASSVNTPSGNTIYF. For the CDR3, the DNA is TGTGCCAGCAGCGTAAACACTCCTAGCGGAAACACCATATATTTT. The entire variable domain, with the rest obtained from reference TRBV9 and TRBJ1-3, is as follows: DSGVTQTPKHLITATGQRVTLRCSPRSGDLSVYWYQQSLDQGLQFLIQYYNGEERAKGNILERFSAQQFPDLHSELNLSSLELGDSALYFCASSVNTPSGNTIYFGEGSWLTVV.

Here the CDR3 reads CATSRGGRDNQPQHF. CDR3 sequence (DNA): TGTGCCACCAGCAGAGGGGGGAGGGACAATCAGCCCCAGCATTTT. The J gene is TRBJ1-5, the V gene TRBV15; TRBD1 is a possible D gene (5 bases). The CDR3 runs 15 residues. Between the trimmed V and J ends, which lost 1 base and 3 bases, there was a span of 10 bases. From germline, CDR1 is LNHNV and CDR2 YYDKDF (reference sequence).

This clone appeared a few times. The chain's CDR3 is CASSPGTGGLWAEAFF. For the CDR3, the DNA is TGCGCCAGCAGCCCTGGGACAGGGGGCCTTTGGGCTGAAGCTTTCTTT. This chain joins TRBV4-1 and TRBJ1-1; 12 positions match TRBD1. Germline V lookup: CDR1 MGHRA, CDR2 YSYEKL. Losses at the gene ends were 4 bases for V and 6 bases for J; bases not matched to a gene: 9. The CDR3 consists of 16 residues.

The genes are TRBV19 and TRBJ1-1; the D gene is possibly TRBD1 (5 bases). The CDR3 contains 14 residues. Per the germline V gene, CDR1 is LNHDA and CDR2 is SQIVND (reference sequence). V lost 3 bases and J 4 bases, leaving 12 bases between the germline ends. The CDR3 loop is CASSISGVGTEAFF. The CDR3 coding sequence is TGTGCCAGTAGTATCTCGGGGGTGGGCACTGAAGCTTTCTTT. Looking up the rest from reference TRBV19 and TRBJ1-1 gives the full variable domain: DGGITQSPKYLFRKEGQNVTLSCEQNLNHDAMYWYRQDPGQGLRLIYYSQIVNDFQKGDIAEGYSVSREKKESFPLTVTSAQKNPTAFYLCASSISGVGTEAFFGQGTRLTVV.

The chain combines TRBV29-1 with TRBJ2-3; the D gene is possibly TRBD2 (6 bases). Germline V gene data show CDR1 as SQVTM and CDR2 as ANQGSEA. The V end lost 6 bases, the J end lost 7 bases, and 14 bases lay between the germline ends. The CDR3 runs 12 residues. This chain's CDR3 is CSVGLQQNTQYF. CDR3 sequence (DNA): TGCAGCGTGGGACTCCAACAGAATACGCAGTATTTT.

This clone has at least ten counts. DNA for the CDR3: TGTGCCAGCAGTCAACAGGGCTACGAGCAGTACTTC. Amino acid sequence: CASSQQGYEQYF. The gene calls are TRBV28 and TRBJ2-7, with D perhaps TRBD1 (6 bases). Germline V lookup: CDR1 MDHEN, CDR2 SYDVKM. The V end lost 5 bases, the J end lost 3 bases, and 8 bases lay between the germline ends. There are 12 residues in the CDR3.

The chain recombines TRBV10-1 with TRBJ2-1; 10 positions match TRBD1. V was pared by 6 bases and J by 5 bases, with 13 bases of the junction left unmatched. This CDR3 is built from 17 residues. Germline V gene data show CDR1 as WNHNN and CDR2 as SYGVQD (reference sequence). In DNA form, the CDR3 reads TGCGCCAGCAGCCGGGACAGGGGAGTACAGGGGCACAATGAGCAGTTCTTC. Translating it yields CASSRDRGVQGHNEQFF.

This clone was counted only a few times. The chain has TRBV18 and TRBJ1-5; maybe TRBD1 (6 bases). The CDR3 spans 14 residues. V lost 2 bases and J 5 bases, leaving 10 bases between the germline ends. CDR1 and CDR2 from the germline V gene are KGHSH and LQKENI. CDR3 residues: CASSPGGAHQPQHF. CDR3 coding DNA: TGTGCCAGCTCACCAGGGGGGGCTCATCAGCCCCAGCATTTT. Together with reference TRBV18 and TRBJ1-5, the CDR3 gives the full variable domain: NAGVMQNPRHLVRRRGQEARLRCSPMKGHSHVYWYRQLPEEGLKFMVYLQKENIIDESGMPKERFSAEFPKEGPSILRIQQVVRGDSAAYFCASSPGGAHQPQHFGDGTRLSIL.

The genes are TRBV5-1 and TRBJ2-5, with D tentatively TRBD1 (6 bases). Looked up from germline, CDR1 is SGHRS and CDR2 is YFSETQ. The CDR3 loop spans 16 amino acids. V was shortened by 0 bases and J by 5 bases, with 17 bases between the two germline ends. The CDR3 is CASSLDSAGASETQYF. The CDR3, as DNA: TGCGCCAGCAGCTTGGATTCCGCAGGGGCTAGCGAGACCCAGTACTTC. Looking up the rest from reference TRBV5-1 and TRBJ2-5 gives the full variable domain: KAGVTQTPRYLIKTRGQQVTLSCSPISGHRSVSWYQQTPGQGLQFLFEYFSETQRNKGNFPGRFSGRQFSNSRSEMNVSTLELGDSALYLCASSLDSAGASETQYFGPGTRLLVL.

This clone came up many times. The gene calls are TRBV29-1 and TRBJ2-1; 9 nucleotides match TRBD1. Germline V lookup: CDR1 SQVTM, CDR2 ANQGSEA. The CDR3 spans 13 residues. Germline trimming cut 3 bases from V and 7 bases from J; bases unmatched to any gene: 4. The CDR3 here is CSVEGQGWNEQFF. The CDR3 coding sequence is TGCAGCGTTGAGGGACAGGGTTGGAATGAGCAGTTCTTC.

This chain joins TRBV18 and TRBJ1-3; 7 bases are a match to TRBD1. Unmatched junction bases numbered 8, after V lost 4 bases and J lost 8 bases. Germline values: CDR1 KGHSH, CDR2 LQKENI. The length of the CDR3 is 14 residues. CDR3 region: CASSLRTGPDTIYF. DNA of the CDR3: TGTGCCAGCTCACTGAGGACAGGTCCGGACACCATATATTTT.

The chain employs TRBV14 and TRBJ2-7; the match to TRBD1 covers 7 bases. The J segment lost 6 bases and the V segment lost 4 bases, leaving 9 bases of the junction unmatched. Germline V gene sequence: CDR1 SGHDN, CDR2 FVKESK. The CDR3 covers 14 residues. In nucleotides, the CDR3 is TGTGCCAGCAGCCTGCGGACAGGCGCGTCCGAGCAGTACTTC. This gives the protein CASSLRTGASEQYF.

V usage is TRBV5-6 and J usage is TRBJ2-5, with D perhaps matching TRBD1 (5 bases). CDR3 length: 11 residues. Trimming took off 5 bases at V and 11 bases at J, with 13 bases between the two ends. In germline, CDR1 is SGHDT, CDR2 YYEEEE. This CDR3 is CASSTGHSQYF. Written as DNA, the CDR3 is TGTGCCAGCAGTACAGGTCATAGTCAGTACTTC.

The CDR3 loop reads CASRDGGGRSTGELFF. The CDR3 coding sequence is TGTGCCAGTAGAGACGGGGGGGGCCGGAGCACCGGGGAGCTGTTTTTT. The gene calls are TRBV19 and TRBJ2-2, with 8 bases matching TRBD2. CDR1 LNHDA and CDR2 SQIVND come from the germline V gene (reference sequence). The CDR3 extends over 16 amino acids. Losses at the gene ends were 6 bases for V and 4 bases for J; bases not matched to a gene: 10.

This chain connects TRBV15 to TRBJ2-7; no clear D. V lost 0 bases to trimming and J lost 0 bases, with 6 bases between them. The CDR3 length is 14 residues. CDR1 is LNHNV, CDR2 YYDKDF, per germline (reference sequence). CDR3: CATSRELLSYEQYF. CDR3 nucleotides: TGTGCCACCAGCAGAGAACTTCTCTCCTACGAGCAGTACTTC.

The chain combines TRBV7-9 with TRBJ1-6; the D is unclear. Trimming left V 5 bases short and J 9 bases short, with 14 bases between. Per germline, CDR1 SEHNR and CDR2 FQNEAQ (reference sequence). This CDR3 has 14 amino acids. CDR3 nucleotide sequence: TGTGCCAGCAGCATAGGAGGCGAAAGTTCACCCCTCCACTTT. It is translated as CASSIGGESSPLHF.

This clone was recorded many times. This sequence joins TRBV2 and TRBJ2-7; the match to TRBD1 covers 7 bases. From germline, CDR1 is SNHLY and CDR2 FYNNEI. J lost 12 bases, V lost 6 bases, and 11 bases had no gene match. The CDR3 covers 12 residues. CDR3 sequence reads: CASRPSDREWYF. In DNA form, the CDR3 reads TGTGCCAGCAGGCCCTCCGACAGGGAGTGGTACTTC.

The chain joins TRBV9 to TRBJ1-1; D is possibly TRBD1 (5 bases). Trimming took off 0 bases at V and 9 bases at J, with 9 bases between the two ends. The CDR3 has 12 amino acids. Germline V CDR1 and CDR2: SGDLS, YYNGEE. CDR3: CASSVAEGKAFF. The CDR3 region has the DNA TGTGCCAGCAGCGTAGCGGAGGGGAAAGCTTTCTTT.

The chain links TRBV27 to TRBJ1-2; D remains unclear. V was cut by 8 bases and J by 2 bases, with 15 bases left in between. This CDR3 is built from 14 residues. CDR1 is MNHEY and CDR2 is SMNVEV in the germline V gene (reference sequence). The CDR3 reads CASRGQAGNYGYTF. DNA for the CDR3: TGTGCCAGCCGCGGGCAGGCGGGCAACTATGGCTACACCTTC.

The chain employs TRBV6-5 and TRBJ1-1; 9 bases fit TRBD1. The CDR3 contains 16 residues. The germline CDR1 and CDR2 sequences are MNHEY and SVGAGI. Losses at the gene ends were 1 base for V and 4 bases for J; bases not matched to a gene: 7. The DNA for the CDR3 is TGTGCCAGCAGTTACTGGGGGACAGGGAGGACCACTGAAGCTTTCTTT. This codes for CASSYWGTGRTTEAFF.

The V call is TRBV21-1, the J call TRBJ1-2; the D segment call TRBD1 is taken from the table without a DNA check. TRBV21-1 is a documented pseudogene. The CDR3 contains 19 residues. CDR3 DNA: TGTGCCAGCAGCAAAGCGCCTGGGAAGACAGGGGGCATATCGAGTTATGGGACCTTC. As protein: CASSKAPGKTGGISSYGTF.

CDR3 nucleotide sequence: TGTGCCAGCACCCGGGGGAGCAATAATTCACCCCTCCACTTT. It translates to CASTRGSNNSPLHF. The gene calls are TRBV5-4 and TRBJ1-6; D is possibly TRBD1 (5 bases). The ends were cut back, 6 bases at V and 5 bases at J, with 12 bases in the middle. Germline CDR1 reads SGHNT; CDR2 reads YYREEE (reference sequence). The CDR3 is 14 amino acids.

This clone was recorded a few times. The chain carries TRBV6-6 and TRBJ2-3; no firm D call. CDR1 and CDR2 (germline): MNHNY, SVGAGI (reference sequence). V lost 5 bases, J lost 1 base, and 7 bases lay in between. CDR3 length: 13 amino acids. The CDR3 spells CASSPPGTDTQYF. CDR3 in DNA: TGTGCCAGCAGTCCCCCAGGCACAGATACGCAGTATTTT.